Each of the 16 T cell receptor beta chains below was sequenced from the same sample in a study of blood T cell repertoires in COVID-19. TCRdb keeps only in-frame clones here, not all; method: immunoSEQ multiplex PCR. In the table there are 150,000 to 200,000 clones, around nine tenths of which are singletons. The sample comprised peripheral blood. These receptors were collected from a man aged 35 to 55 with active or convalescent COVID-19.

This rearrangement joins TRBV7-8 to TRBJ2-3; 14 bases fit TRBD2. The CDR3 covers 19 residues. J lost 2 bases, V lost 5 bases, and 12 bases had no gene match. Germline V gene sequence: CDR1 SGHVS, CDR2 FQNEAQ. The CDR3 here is CASSGLGLAGVTFTDTQYF. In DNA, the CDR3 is TGTGCCAGCAGCGGGTTGGGACTAGCGGGAGTTACTTTCACAGATACGCAGTATTTT.

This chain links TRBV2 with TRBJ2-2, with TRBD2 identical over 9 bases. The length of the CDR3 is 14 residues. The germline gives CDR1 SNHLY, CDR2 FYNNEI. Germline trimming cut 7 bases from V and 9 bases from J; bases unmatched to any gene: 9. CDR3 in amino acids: CASMMASGARELFF. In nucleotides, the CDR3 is TGTGCCAGCATGATGGCTAGCGGGGCCAGGGAGCTGTTTTTT.

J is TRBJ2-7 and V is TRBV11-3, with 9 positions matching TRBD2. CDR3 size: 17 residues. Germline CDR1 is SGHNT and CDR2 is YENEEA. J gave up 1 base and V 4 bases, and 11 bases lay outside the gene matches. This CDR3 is CASSSPLGLANSYEQYF. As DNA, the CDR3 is TGTGCCAGCAGCTCGCCTCTTGGACTAGCGAATTCCTACGAGCAGTACTTC.

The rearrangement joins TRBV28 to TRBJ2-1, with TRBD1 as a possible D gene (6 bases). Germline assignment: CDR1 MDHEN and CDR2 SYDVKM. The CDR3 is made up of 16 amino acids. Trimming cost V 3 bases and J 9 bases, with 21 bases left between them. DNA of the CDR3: TGTGCCAGCAGTTTTCTATCCCAGGGGAAGGGGGTTGAGCAGTTCTTC. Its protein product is CASSFLSQGKGVEQFF.

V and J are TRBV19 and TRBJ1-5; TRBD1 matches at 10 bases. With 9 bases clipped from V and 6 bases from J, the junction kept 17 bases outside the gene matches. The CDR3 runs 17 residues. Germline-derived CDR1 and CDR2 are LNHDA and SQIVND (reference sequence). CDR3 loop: CASSMTGGLGGSQPQHF. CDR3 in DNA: TGTGCCAGCAGCATGACAGGGGGCCTCGGCGGGAGTCAGCCCCAGCATTTT.

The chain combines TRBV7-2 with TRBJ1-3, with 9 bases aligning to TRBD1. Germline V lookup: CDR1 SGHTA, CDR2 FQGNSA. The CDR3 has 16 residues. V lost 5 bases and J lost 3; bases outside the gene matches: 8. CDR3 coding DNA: TGTGCCAGCAGCCTAGGGACAGGGCAGGTTGGAAACACCATATATTTT. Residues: CASSLGTGQVGNTIYF.

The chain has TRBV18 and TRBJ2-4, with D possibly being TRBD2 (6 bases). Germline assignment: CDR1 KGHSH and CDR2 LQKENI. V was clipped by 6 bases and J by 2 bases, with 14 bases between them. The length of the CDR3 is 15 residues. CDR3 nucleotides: TGTGCCAGCTCGAGCGGAGGGGTGACCAAAAACATTCAGTACTTC. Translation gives CASSSGGVTKNIQYF.

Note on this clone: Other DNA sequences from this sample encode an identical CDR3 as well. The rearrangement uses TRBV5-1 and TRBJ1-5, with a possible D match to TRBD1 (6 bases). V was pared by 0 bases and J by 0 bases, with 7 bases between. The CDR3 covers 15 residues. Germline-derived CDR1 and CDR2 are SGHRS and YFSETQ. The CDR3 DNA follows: TGCGCCAGCAGCTTGGCAGGGGATAGCAATCAGCCCCAGCATTTT. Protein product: CASSLAGDSNQPQHF.

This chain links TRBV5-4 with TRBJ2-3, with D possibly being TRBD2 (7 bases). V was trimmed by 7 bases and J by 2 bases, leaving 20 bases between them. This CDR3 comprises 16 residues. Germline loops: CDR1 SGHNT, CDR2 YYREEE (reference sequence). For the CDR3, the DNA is TGTGCCAGCGCTGCCCTGAAGGGGGGGGCCACAGATACGCAGTATTTT. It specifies CASAALKGGATDTQYF.

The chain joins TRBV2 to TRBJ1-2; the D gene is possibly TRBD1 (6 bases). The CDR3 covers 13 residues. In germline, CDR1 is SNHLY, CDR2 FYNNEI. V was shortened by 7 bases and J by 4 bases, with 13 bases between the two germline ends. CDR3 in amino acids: CASTLDRLYGYTF. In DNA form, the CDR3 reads TGTGCCAGCACTCTGGACAGACTCTATGGCTACACCTTC.

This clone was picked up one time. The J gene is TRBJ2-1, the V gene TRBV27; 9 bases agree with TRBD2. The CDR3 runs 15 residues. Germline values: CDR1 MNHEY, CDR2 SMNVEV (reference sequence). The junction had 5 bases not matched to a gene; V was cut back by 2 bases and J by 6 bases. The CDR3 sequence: CASSLNGGRVNEQFF. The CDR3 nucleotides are TGTGCCAGCAGTTTAAACGGCGGGAGGGTCAATGAGCAGTTCTTC.

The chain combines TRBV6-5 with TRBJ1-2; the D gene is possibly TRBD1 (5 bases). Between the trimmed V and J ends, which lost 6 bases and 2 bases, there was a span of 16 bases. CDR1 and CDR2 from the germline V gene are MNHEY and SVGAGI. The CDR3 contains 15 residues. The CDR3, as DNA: TGTGCCAGCAGGCCGGGGGGTCCTATAAACTATGGCTACACCTTC. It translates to CASRPGGPINYGYTF.

CDR3 nucleotide sequence: TGTGCCAGCTCGGGGGGGGCAGAGAGCTATGGCTACACCTTC. Translated: CASSGGAESYGYTF. The rearrangement uses TRBV25-1 and TRBJ1-2; D may be TRBD1 (6 bases). V was shortened by 8 bases and J by 4 bases, with 17 bases between the two germline ends. The CDR3 length is 14 residues. CDR1 MGHDK and CDR2 SYGVNS come from the germline V gene.

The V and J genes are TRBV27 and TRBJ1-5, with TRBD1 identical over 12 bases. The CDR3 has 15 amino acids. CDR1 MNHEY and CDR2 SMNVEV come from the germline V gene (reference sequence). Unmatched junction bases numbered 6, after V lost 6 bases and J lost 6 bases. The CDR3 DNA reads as TGTGCCAGCAGCACCGGGACAGGGGGCTTTCAGCCCCAGCATTTT. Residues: CASSTGTGGFQPQHF.

CDR3 sequence reads: CASSPQGAYNTEAFF. Written as DNA, the CDR3 is TGCGCCAGCAGCCCACAGGGGGCTTACAACACTGAAGCTTTCTTT. The V gene is TRBV5-1, the J gene TRBJ1-1, with 9 bases lining up with TRBD1. The CDR3 length is 15 residues. Trimming took 4 bases from V and 2 from J; bases not matched to a gene: 6. Germline CDR1 and CDR2: SGHRS and YFSETQ.

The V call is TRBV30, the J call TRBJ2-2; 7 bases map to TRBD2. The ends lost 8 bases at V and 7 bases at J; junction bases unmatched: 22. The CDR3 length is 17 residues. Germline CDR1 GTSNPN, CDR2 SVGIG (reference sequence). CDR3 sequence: CAVEPGLAVLSGGELFF. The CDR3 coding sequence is TGTGCCGTAGAACCGGGGCTAGCGGTTCTAAGTGGCGGGGAGCTGTTTTTT.